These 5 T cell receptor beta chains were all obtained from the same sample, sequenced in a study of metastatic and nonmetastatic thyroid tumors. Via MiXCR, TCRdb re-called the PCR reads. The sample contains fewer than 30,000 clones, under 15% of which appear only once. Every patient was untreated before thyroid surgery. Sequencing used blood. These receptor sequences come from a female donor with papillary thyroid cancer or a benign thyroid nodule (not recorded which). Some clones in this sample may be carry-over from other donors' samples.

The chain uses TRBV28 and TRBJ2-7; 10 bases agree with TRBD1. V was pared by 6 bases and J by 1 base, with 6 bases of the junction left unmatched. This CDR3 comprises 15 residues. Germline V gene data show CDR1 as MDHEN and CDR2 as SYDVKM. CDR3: CASSPDRGGSYEQYF. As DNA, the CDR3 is TGTGCCAGCAGCCCGGACAGGGGGGGTTCCTACGAGCAGTACTTC.

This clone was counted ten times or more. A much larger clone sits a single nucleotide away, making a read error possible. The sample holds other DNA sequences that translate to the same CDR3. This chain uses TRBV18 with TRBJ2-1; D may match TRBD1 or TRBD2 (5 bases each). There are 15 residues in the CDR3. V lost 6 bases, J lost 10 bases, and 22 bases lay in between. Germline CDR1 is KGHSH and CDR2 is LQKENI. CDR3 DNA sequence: TGTGCCAGCTCCTCCGGGACCTCGACCGCCATCGAGCAGTTCTTC. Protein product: CASSSGTSTAIEQFF.

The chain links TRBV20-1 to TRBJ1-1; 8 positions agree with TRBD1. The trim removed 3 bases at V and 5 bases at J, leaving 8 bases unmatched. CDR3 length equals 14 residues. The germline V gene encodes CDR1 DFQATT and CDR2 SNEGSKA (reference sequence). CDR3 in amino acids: CSARPRTGCTEAFF. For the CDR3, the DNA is TGCAGTGCTAGGCCCCGGACAGGGTGTACTGAAGCTTTCTTT.

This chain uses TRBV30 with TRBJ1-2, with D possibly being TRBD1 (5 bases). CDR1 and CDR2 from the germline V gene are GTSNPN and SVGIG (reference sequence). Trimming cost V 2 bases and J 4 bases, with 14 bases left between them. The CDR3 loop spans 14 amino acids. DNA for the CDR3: TGTGCCTGGAGTTCTGGACATGGGGGCTATGGCTACACCTTC. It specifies CAWSSGHGGYGYTF.

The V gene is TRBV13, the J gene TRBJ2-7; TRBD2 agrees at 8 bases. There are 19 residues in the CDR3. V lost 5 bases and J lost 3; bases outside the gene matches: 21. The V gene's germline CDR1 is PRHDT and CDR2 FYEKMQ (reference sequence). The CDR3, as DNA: TGTGCCAGCAGCCTAGTACTGGGGTTTAGCGGGAACGTCATCTACGAGCAGTACTTC. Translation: CASSLVLGFSGNVIYEQYF.